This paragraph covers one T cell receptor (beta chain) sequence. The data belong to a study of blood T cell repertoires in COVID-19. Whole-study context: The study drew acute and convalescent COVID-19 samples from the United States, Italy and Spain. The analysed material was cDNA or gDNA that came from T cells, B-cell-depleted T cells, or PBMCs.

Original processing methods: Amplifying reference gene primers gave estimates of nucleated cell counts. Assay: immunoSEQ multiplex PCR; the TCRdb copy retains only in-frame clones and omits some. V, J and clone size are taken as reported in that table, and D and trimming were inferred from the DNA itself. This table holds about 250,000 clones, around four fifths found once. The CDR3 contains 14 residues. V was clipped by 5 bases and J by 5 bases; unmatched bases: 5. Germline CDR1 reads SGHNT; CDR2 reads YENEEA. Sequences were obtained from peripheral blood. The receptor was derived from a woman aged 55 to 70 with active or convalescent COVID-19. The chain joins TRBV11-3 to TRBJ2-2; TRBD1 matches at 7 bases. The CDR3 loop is CASSPIRGTGELFF. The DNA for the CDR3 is TGTGCCAGCAGCCCCATCAGGGGGACCGGGGAGCTGTTTTTT. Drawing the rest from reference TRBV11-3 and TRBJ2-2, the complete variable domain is EAGVVQSPRYKIIEKKQPVAFWCNPISGHNTLYWYLQNLGQGPELLIRYENEEAVDDSQLPKDRFSAERLKGVDSTLKIQPAELGDSAVYLCASSPIRGTGELFFGEGSRLTVL.